This TCR beta chain was sequenced during a study of blood T cell repertoires in COVID-19. Study as a whole: Sources were T cells, B-cell-depleted T cells, or PBMCs; the material itself was cDNA or gDNA.

In the study's own analysis: It was from reference gene primer amplification that nucleated cell counts were estimated. Produced via immunoSEQ multiplex PCR; TCRdb's table is partial and in-frame only. V and J calls and clone size are as listed in that table; D and trimming were resolved from the DNA. The sample holds 80,000 to 95,000 clones, roughly 88% seen once. The sequence was obtained from a man aged 50 to 59 with active or convalescent COVID-19. Sequencing was performed on peripheral blood.

The chain's CDR3 is CASSQERDTSTDTQYF. CDR3 DNA sequence: TGTGCCAGCAGCCAAGAACGCGATACTAGCACAGATACGCAGTATTTT. The chain combines TRBV14 with TRBJ2-3; no reliable D call. Trimming shortened V by 0 bases and J by 0 bases, and 10 bases separated the two germline ends. The CDR3 spans 16 residues. Germline V CDR1 and CDR2: SGHDN, FVKESK. Combining the CDR3 with reference TRBV14 and TRBJ2-3 gives the whole variable domain EAGVTQFPSHSVIEKGQTVTLRCDPISGHDNLYWYRRVMGKEIKFLLHFVKESKQDESGMPNNRFLAERTGGTYSTLKVQPAELEDSGVYFCASSQERDTSTDTQYFGPGTRLTVL.